Shown below are 23 T cell receptor beta chains from a single sample sequenced in a study of monozygotic twins with inflammatory bowel disease. TCRdb reprocessed the 5' RACE reads, keeping one entry per CDR3 protein, no DNA. Seen in this sample are some 160,000 distinct CDR3 sequences; the ten most common clones hold around 7%. Sequencing used blood. Source of these receptors: a human donor with ulcerative colitis or Crohn's disease, or a healthy co-twin of an affected twin (not recorded which).

This rearrangement joins TRBV29-1 to TRBJ1-2. Germline V gene sequence: CDR1 SQVTM, CDR2 ANQGSEA. The CDR3 loop spans 11 amino acids. CDR3: CSVWTYYGYTF.

The genes are TRBV5-6 and TRBJ2-1; TCRdb's assignment of TRBD1 cannot be checked, as there is no DNA. Germline V gene sequence: CDR1 SGHDT, CDR2 YYEEEE. This CDR3 region has 15 residues. The CDR3 protein is CASTFLDRAHNEQFF. The full variable domain, completed using reference TRBV5-6 and TRBJ2-1, is DAGVTQSPTHLIKTRGQQVTLRCSPKSGHDTVSWYQQALGQGPQFIFQYYEEEERQRGNFPDRFSGHQFPNYSSELNVNALLLGDSALYLCASTFLDRAHNEQFFGPGTRLTVL.

CDR3 sequence reads: CASSFQTTDTQYF. The rearrangement joins TRBV7-3 to TRBJ2-3. Germline lookup yields CDR1 SGHTA and CDR2 FQGTGA. CDR3 length: 13 residues. The whole variable domain, filled in from reference TRBV7-3 and TRBJ2-3, reads GAGVSQTPSNKVTEKGKYVELRCDPISGHTALYWYRQSLGQGPEFLIYFQGTGAADDSGLPNDRFFAVRPEGSVSTLKIQRTERGDSAVYLCASSFQTTDTQYFGPGTRLTVL.

This sequence joins TRBV3-1 and TRBJ2-5; TCRdb's assignment of TRBD2 cannot be checked, as there is no DNA. CDR1 is LGHDT, CDR2 YNNKEL, per germline (reference sequence). The CDR3 sequence is 15 residues long. The CDR3 reads CASSQDHGRRETQYF.

The rearrangement joins TRBV10-3 to TRBJ2-7; there is no DNA to check the TCRdb D call of TRBD1. The CDR3 runs 15 residues. Germline CDR1 ENHRY, CDR2 SYGVKD. CDR3 residues: CAMVVGTGPSYEQYF.

The chain has TRBV19 and TRBJ1-5. This CDR3 has 13 amino acids. The germline V gene encodes CDR1 LNHDA and CDR2 SQIVND (reference sequence). The CDR3 region is CASSMVQHQPQHF.

The rearrangement uses TRBV27 and TRBJ1-2; TCRdb proposes TRBD1, but this gene call is untestable without DNA. Germline-derived CDR1 and CDR2 are MNHEY and SMNVEV (reference sequence). This CDR3 has 15 residues. The CDR3 sequence is CASRSSGGGRSGYTF.

The chain recombines TRBV27 with TRBJ1-2. Germline CDR1 is MNHEY and CDR2 is SMNVEV (reference sequence). The CDR3 runs to 11 residues. CDR3 residues: CASSSGYGYTF.

The genes are TRBV1 and TRBJ1-6; TCRdb picks TRBD1, but there is no DNA to check that call. TRBV1 is deemed a pseudogene. This CDR3 has 15 amino acids. The CDR3 sequence: CTSSQRQGCNSPLHF.

J is TRBJ1-5 and V is TRBV28; the D gene TCRdb calls, TRBD1, cannot be checked with no DNA. Germline values: CDR1 MDHEN, CDR2 SYDVKM. CDR3 length: 13 amino acids. CDR3 sequence: CASSLPGGQPQHF.

The V and J genes are TRBV6-6 and TRBJ1-1; TCRdb proposes TRBD1, but this gene call is untestable without DNA. There are 14 residues in the CDR3. The germline CDR1 and CDR2 sequences are MNHNY and SVGAGI (reference sequence). The CDR3 sequence is CATPGQGANTEAFF.

V usage is TRBV5-1 and J usage is TRBJ2-1; the TRBD2 assignment by TCRdb is unverifiable without DNA. There are 17 residues in the CDR3. Germline lookup yields CDR1 SGHRS and CDR2 YFSETQ. CDR3 sequence reads: CASSLVSSGRDYNEQFF.

The chain uses TRBV27 and TRBJ1-1. This CDR3 is built from 13 residues. CDR1 is MNHEY, CDR2 SMNVEV, per germline (reference sequence). The CDR3 is CASSFSIDTEAFF.

J is TRBJ1-1 and V is TRBV10-3; the D call of TRBD1 rests on TCRdb alone, since no DNA is present to check it. The CDR3 totals 16 residues. Germline CDR1 and CDR2: ENHRY and SYGVKD. The CDR3 here is CAISAGDRGSGTEAFF.

The J gene is TRBJ2-1, the V gene TRBV5-1; checking the TCRdb D call of TRBD1 is not possible without DNA. The CDR3 is made up of 16 amino acids. CDR1 SGHRS and CDR2 YFSETQ come from the germline V gene. CDR3 amino acids: CASTRAGTGPNNEQFF.

The chain employs TRBV19 and TRBJ1-4; TCRdb reports TRBD1, a call that lacks DNA to check it against. CDR1 is LNHDA, CDR2 SQIVND, per germline (reference sequence). This CDR3 is 17 amino acids long. CDR3 sequence: CASSGGQGALVREKLFF.

The rearrangement links TRBV6-6 to TRBJ2-1; TCRdb's assignment of TRBD1 cannot be checked, as there is no DNA. The length of the CDR3 is 14 residues. CDR1 and CDR2 (germline): MNHNY, SVGAGI (reference sequence). The chain's CDR3 is CASIERQYYNEQFF.

V gene TRBV5-6 combines with J gene TRBJ2-7; there is no DNA to check the TCRdb D call of TRBD2. The CDR3 length is 13 residues. Germline V gene lookup returns CDR1 SGHDT and CDR2 YYEEEE. This CDR3 is CASSLGLAVEQYF.

The rearrangement joins TRBV6-1 to TRBJ2-1. The germline V gene encodes CDR1 MNHNS and CDR2 SASEGT. This CDR3 contains 16 residues. The CDR3 sequence is CASSDTPDPAHNEQFF.

This chain connects TRBV28 to TRBJ1-2; the TCRdb call, TRBD1, lacks DNA for checking. The CDR3 runs to 17 residues. The germline CDR1 and CDR2 sequences are MDHEN and SYDVKM. The CDR3 loop is CASSLFGRDRVRYGYTF.

This rearrangement joins TRBV7-3 to TRBJ1-1; TCRdb calls TRBD1, which cannot be checked without DNA. Germline CDR1 is SGHTA and CDR2 is FQGTGA. This CDR3 is built from 15 residues. This CDR3 reads CASSSIQGENTEAFF.

The chain carries TRBV20-1 and TRBJ2-7; the D call from TCRdb, TRBD1, cannot be confirmed without DNA. The germline gives CDR1 DFQATT, CDR2 SNEGSKA (reference sequence). This CDR3 has 14 amino acids. The CDR3 here is CSAHRRGRTYEQYF.

This chain links TRBV21-1 with TRBJ2-3. TRBV21-1 is termed a pseudogene. CDR3 length: 15 amino acids. The CDR3 here is CASSNTTLSTDTQYF.